The entry below gives a single TCR beta chain sequence along with its context. This receptor's antigen is unknown. No base qualities exist here, and no much larger clone lies one base off it. The CDR3 runs 15 residues from the cysteine to the phenylalanine. The entry retains the CDR3 DNA only, 45 bases that are in frame from base 1. Relative to germline, V is missing 0 bases and J is missing 10 bases, with 8 bases of the junction outside any gene match. The germline V gene encodes CDR1 SGHRS and CDR2 YFSETQ. This entry is derived from a study of OX40 agonist ivuxolimab in advanced cancers. Notes on the research overall: Ivuxolimab was a fully human IgG2 agonistic monoclonal antibody targeting the costimulatory receptor OX40 (CD134). Prior anti-PD-1, anti-PD-L1 or anti-CTLA-4 therapy was permitted, and approximately 40% of dose-escalation patients had received checkpoint inhibitors. The point of sequencing TCRbeta in the periphery was to test whether ivuxolimab changed TCR sequence diversity and drove clonal T-cell expansion. Intravenous ivuxolimab was administered to patients every 2 weeks at six dose levels: 0.01, 0.1, 0.3, 1.5, 3 and 10 mg/kg. The paper covers the monotherapy dose-escalation part of the phase I ivuxolimab trial, which included N ≈ 54 patients. Of the roughly 50 dose-escalation patients, hepatocellular carcinoma was present in approximately 20, melanoma in roughly 15, renal cell carcinoma in 9 and head and neck cancer in 9. In the dose-escalation cohort, approximately 83% of patients were male, and the mean age was around 65 years with a range of about 20 to 90. Partial responses were achieved by three dose-escalation patients, of whom one had hepatocellular carcinoma and two had cutaneous melanoma.

The trial excluded patients who had a history of autoimmune disease or who were on systemic immunosuppression. Peripheral blood for TCR sequencing was collected from all dose cohorts at baseline, on cycle 4 day 1, and on cycle 7 day 1. The samples were taken from a phase I, first-in-human, multicenter, open-label dose-escalation trial of ivuxolimab. Adults with locally advanced or metastatic melanoma, renal cell, hepatocellular, or head and neck squamous cell carcinoma were enrolled in the trial. Before TCR sequencing, CD4+ and CD8+ T cells were separately sorted from peripheral blood. Genomic DNA was extracted from sorted cells for sequencing of the TCRbeta CDR3 region. TCRbeta CDR3 regions were sequenced using the immunoSEQ Assay. The source is immuneACCESS, and TCRdb retained only in-frame sequences with V and J called. Part of the clones is not carried over; for the studies checked, unresolved V genes explain less than half of this, and the remainder is unexplained. The sample table lists tens of thousands of clones, over 65% of them with a count of one. Roughly 20% of the sample is taken by the ten largest.

Findings and caveats that apply to the study as a whole: Which antigens the clonally expanded peripheral T cells were specific for was not determined. Low levels of normalized T-cell clonal expansion were also seen in some nonresponding patients. After ivuxolimab, expanded clones were on average more numerous among CD8+ T cells than among CD4+ T cells. At doses of 0.1 to 3.0 mg/kg, clonal expansion of both CD4+ and CD8+ T cells in blood was seen between baseline and week 6. In the 0.1-3.0 mg/kg groups, partial responders had among the lowest normalized peripheral clonal expansion, particularly in CD8+ T cells.

This clonotype originated in an adult with an advanced solid tumor such as melanoma, head and neck, liver or kidney cancer. The source material was CD4+ or CD8+ T cells sorted from blood, sampled in a trial of the OX40 agonist ivuxolimab. The sequence is built from TRBV5-1 and TRBJ2-1, with TRBD2 matching 9 junction bases. DNA sequence: TGCGCCAGCAGCTTGGGGGTAGCGGGAGATCCCGAGCAGTTCTTC. It specifies CASSLGVAGDPEQFF.